Described below is a single T cell receptor (beta chain) sequence and its context. Its antigen is currently not known. No base quality information exists; no much larger clone differs at one position. This sample is part of a study of T cell clones after liver transplantation (dated by TCRdb to between 2019 and 2020). For context, the study as a whole: Samples were obtained from ITN030ST, a randomized trial in which withdrawal of immunosuppression was attempted within 2 years of liver transplantation. Three of the eight recipients were HCV-positive; the others were transplanted for non-autoimmune, non-viral indications. The subjects received no induction therapy and were kept on standard immunosuppression until randomization at 12-24 months post-transplant. The studied cohort comprised 8 liver transplant recipients, 3 classified as tolerant and 5 as non-tolerant. As an antigen-independent comparator for donor-reactive sequences, third party-reactive TCRbeta sequences were also identified from pre-transplant MLRs. Blood samples were collected pre-transplant, pre-randomization before withdrawal, and post-randomization after either complete withdrawal or failed withdrawal. Donor-reactive T cell clones were identified using TCRbeta sequencing after a pre-transplant mixed lymphocyte reaction and were then followed in post-transplant blood. Tolerance meant complete immunosuppression withdrawal for at least one year without liver enzymes rising beyond twice the upper limit of normal. What the study reported, not specific to this receptor: Circulating donor-reactive CD4 TCRbeta sequences fell significantly post-transplant in most of the 8 subjects, irrespective of tolerance or HCV status. The conclusions were considered preliminary, being limited by small, heterogeneous patient numbers and non-standardized post-transplant time points. Low numbers of available donor cells limited the measurable donor-reactive repertoire in a couple of subjects. After accounting for repertoire turnover, donor-reactive detection was significantly reduced in 7 of 8 subjects for CD4 and 8 of 8 for CD8. Because allograft tissue specimens were not available, migration of donor-reactive T cells into the graft, rather than deletion, may have occurred. Donor-reactive sequences decreased more than third party-reactive sequences, which suggests partial antigen-specific deletion that was not related to withdrawal success.

High-throughput TCRbeta CDR3 sequencing of frozen genomic DNA was performed by immunoSEQ, with PCR amplification, mapping, bias correction and internal controls included. The authors processed their data as follows. Only productive rearrangements were retained, and each unique TCRbeta sequence was defined by its CDR3 nucleotide sequence together with its V and J gene. For classification of a sequence as donor-reactive, at least 5-fold expansion in CFSE-low cells relative to unstimulated pre-transplant cells and a frequency of at least 0.01% were required. Minimum frequency thresholds were set for each subject on the basis of the unstimulated sample with the lowest template count, so that a detection power of at least 90% was ensured. Repertoire turnover was measured by Jensen-Shannon divergence between the top 1000 TCRbeta sequences post- and pre-transplant. Two-sided Fisher's exact tests were used to test for changes in the detection of donor-reactive sequences. TCRdb provides this immuneACCESS table in a form limited to in-frame rearrangements. Some clones are lacking; in checked studies, under half of them reflect an unresolved V gene, and why the rest are absent is not known. Clonal size and the V and J genes are those of that table, whereas D and trimming came from the DNA. The sample has about 21,000 clones on record, under 95% of them singletons. Clones ranked in the top ten supply 20% to 25% of the sample.

Thawed unstimulated PBMCs were stained for CD3, CD4 and CD8 and FACS-sorted into CD3+CD4+ and CD3+CD8+ populations. All 8 studied subjects were randomized to immunosuppression withdrawal. The Qiagen DNeasy Blood and Tissue Kit was used for genomic DNA isolation. The CDR3 goes from the cysteine to the phenylalanine over 15 residues. The retained sequence is limited to the CDR3, 45 bases, with the frame set at the first base. The germline V gene provides CDR1 SQVTM and CDR2 ANQGSEA. Relative to germline, V is missing 3 bases and J is missing 8 bases, with 12 bases of the junction outside any gene match.

This sample comprised CD8+ T cells from blood, obtained approximately 27 months after liver transplant. This chain joins TRBV29-1 to TRBJ2-1, with 8 middle bases fitting TRBD1. The receptor was derived from a human patient who received a liver transplant. A transplant means some T cells may be of graft donor rather than patient origin. In nucleotide form, the sequence is TGCAGCGTTGATTCCCCACAGGGGGTCGGGGATGAGCAGTTCTTC. This yields the protein CSVDSPQGVGDEQFF.